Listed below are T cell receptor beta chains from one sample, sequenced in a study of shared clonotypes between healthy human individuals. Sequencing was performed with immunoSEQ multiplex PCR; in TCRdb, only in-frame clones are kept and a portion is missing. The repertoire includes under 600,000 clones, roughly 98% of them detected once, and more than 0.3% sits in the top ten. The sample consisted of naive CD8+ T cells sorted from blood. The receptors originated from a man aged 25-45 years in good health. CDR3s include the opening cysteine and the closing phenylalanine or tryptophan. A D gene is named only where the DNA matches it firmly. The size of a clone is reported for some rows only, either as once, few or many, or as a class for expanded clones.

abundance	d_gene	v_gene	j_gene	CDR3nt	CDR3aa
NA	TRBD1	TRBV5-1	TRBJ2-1	TGCGCCAGCAGCTTGGAGGGGCAGGGGGCTACGGCGGGCGCGAATGAGCAGTTCTTC	CASSLEGQGATAGANEQFF
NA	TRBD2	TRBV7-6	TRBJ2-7	TGTGCCAGCAGCTCCGGACTAGCGGGAGGGCCGGGGGAGCAGTACTTC	CASSSGLAGGPGEQYF
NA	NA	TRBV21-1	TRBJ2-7	TGTGCCAGCCTCCAAGCCGCCCTCTCATTCTACGAGCAGTACTTC	CASLQAALSFYEQYF
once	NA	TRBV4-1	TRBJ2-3	TGCGCCAGCAGCCAAGATTTGGCGGAACGAAGCACAGATACGCAGTATTTT	CASSQDLAERSTDTQYF
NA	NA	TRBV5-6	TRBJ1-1	TGTGCCAGCAGCCCCACGGGGCGTACTGAAGCTTTCTTT	CASSPTGRTEAFF
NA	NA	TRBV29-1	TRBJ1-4	TGCAGCGCCGTGTCCCCATCGAGCGGGGAAAAACTGTTTTTT	CSAVSPSSGEKLFF
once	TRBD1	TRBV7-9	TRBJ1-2	TGTGCCAGCAGCTCAGCCGGGACAGGGGATCTGTCTGGCTACACCTTC	CASSSAGTGDLSGYTF
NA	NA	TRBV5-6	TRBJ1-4	TGTGCCAGCAGCACCGGGACCACGGGGGAATTCGAAAAACTGTTTTTT	CASSTGTTGEFEKLFF
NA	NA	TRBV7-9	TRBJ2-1	TGTGCCAGCAGCTTACCCGTAGAGGGTCCCGATGAGCAGTTCTTC	CASSLPVEGPDEQFF
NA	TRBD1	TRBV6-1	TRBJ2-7	TGTGCCAGCAGTGAATCCGGGACAGGGTTTTACGAGCAGTACTTC	CASSESGTGFYEQYF
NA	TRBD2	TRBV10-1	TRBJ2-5	TGCGCCAGCAGTGCTACTAGCGGGAGTCGAGAGACCCAGTACTTC	CASSATSGSRETQYF
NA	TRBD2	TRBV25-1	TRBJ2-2	TGTGCCAGCAGTGACCCAACTAGCGGATATAACACCGGGGAGCTGTTTTTT	CASSDPTSGYNTGELFF
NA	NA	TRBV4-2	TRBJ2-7	TGTGCCAGCAGCCAAGATGGTATAGGCCCCCCCTACGAGCAGTACTTC	CASSQDGIGPPYEQYF
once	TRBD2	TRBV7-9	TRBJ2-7	TGTGCCAGCAGCACTCAAAGACTAGCGGGTTCGTACGAGCAGTACTTC	CASSTQRLAGSYEQYF
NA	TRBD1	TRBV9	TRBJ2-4	TGTGCCAGCAGCGTAGGGAGACAGGGGGGAGCCAAAAACATTCAGTACTTC	CASSVGRQGGAKNIQYF
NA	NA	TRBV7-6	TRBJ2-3	TGTGCCAGCAGCATCGGGCCTTTCATCGGGAGCACAGATACGCAGTATTTT	CASSIGPFIGSTDTQYF
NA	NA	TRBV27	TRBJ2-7	TGTGCCAGCACCCCCTCCCGCAGCTCAAACTACGAGCAGTACTTC	CASTPSRSSNYEQYF
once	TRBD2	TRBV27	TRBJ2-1	TGTGCCAGCAGGGACTTGCAGGCTAGCGGGAGCAATGAGCAGTTCTTC	CASRDLQASGSNEQFF
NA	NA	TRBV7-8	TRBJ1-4	TGTGCCAGCAGCTGGGGACGGGGCTCAAATGAAAAACTGTTTTTT	CASSWGRGSNEKLFF
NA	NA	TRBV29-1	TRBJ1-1	TGCAGCGTGTTTGGAAGGTACACTGAAGCTTTCTTT	CSVFGRYTEAFF
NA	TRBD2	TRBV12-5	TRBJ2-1	TGTGCTAGTGGTTCGATACCGGGACTAGCGGGAGGTGAGCAGTTCTTC	CASGSIPGLAGGEQFF
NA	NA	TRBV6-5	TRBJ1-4	TGTGCCAGCACGACCGACGGATATAATGAAAAACTGTTTTTT	CASTTDGYNEKLFF
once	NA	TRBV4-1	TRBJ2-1	TGCGCCAGCAGCCAAGATCCTAGCCCTTATAATGAGCAGTTCTTC	CASSQDPSPYNEQFF
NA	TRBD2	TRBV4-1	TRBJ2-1	TGCGCCAGCAGACCAGCGGGACTAGCGAACCATGAGCAGTTCTTC	CASRPAGLANHEQFF
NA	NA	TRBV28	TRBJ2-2	TGTGCCAGCAGTCTTACCTACACCGGGGAGCTGTTTTTT	CASSLTYTGELFF
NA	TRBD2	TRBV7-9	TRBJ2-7	TGTGCCAGCAGCTTTCCAGCTAGCGGGAGGAACGAGCAGTACTTC	CASSFPASGRNEQYF
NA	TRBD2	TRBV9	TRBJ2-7	TGTGCCAGCAGCGGACTAGCGGGGGACTACGAGCAGTACTTC	CASSGLAGDYEQYF
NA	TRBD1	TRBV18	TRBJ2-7	TGTGCCAGCTCAAGTACAGGGGGCACCCCCTACGAGCAGTACTTC	CASSSTGGTPYEQYF
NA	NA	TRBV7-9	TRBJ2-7	TGTGCCAGCAGCCTGGGGGCGAACGAGCAGTACTTC	CASSLGANEQYF
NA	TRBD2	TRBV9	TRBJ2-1	TGTGCCAGCAGCGTAGCCGAGGGAATCGGGCGGGCTAGCGGGAGGCGGGGTGAGCAGTTCTTC	CASSVAEGIGRASGRRGEQFF
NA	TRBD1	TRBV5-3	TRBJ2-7	TGTGCCAGAAGCCTCTGGACAGGGGGCGGGGAGCAGTACTTC	CARSLWTGGGEQYF